These 20 T cell receptor beta chains were all obtained from the same sample, sequenced in a study of blood T cell repertoires in COVID-19. Sequenced by immunoSEQ multiplex PCR; TCRdb stores in-frame clones only, minus some. The table has about 310,000 clones, around nine tenths seen once. Sequencing used peripheral blood. The receptors were gathered from a man aged 50 to 59 with active or convalescent COVID-19.

The chain links TRBV6-2 or TRBV6-3 to TRBJ2-3, with D perhaps TRBD2 (5 bases). Per the germline V gene, CDR1 is MNHEY and CDR2 is SVGEGT. Between the trimmed V and J ends, which lost 5 bases and 6 bases, there was a span of 21 bases. This CDR3 has 16 residues. CDR3 in amino acids: CASSHTTTSRRDTQYF. CDR3 DNA: TGTGCCAGCAGTCACACCACAACTTCTAGGAGGGATACGCAGTATTTT.

The chain is built from TRBV28 and TRBJ1-4; D possibly corresponds to TRBD1 (5 bases). V lost 8 bases and J lost 4, with 14 bases in between. The CDR3 totals 14 residues. Germline CDR1 reads MDHEN; CDR2 reads SYDVKM. CDR3 DNA: TGTGCCAGCCTACGTCCGGGGGTTAATGAAAAACTGTTTTTT. Residues: CASLRPGVNEKLFF.

The chain recombines TRBV28 with TRBJ2-2; a weak D match, TRBD1 (6 bases). The germline V gene has CDR1 MDHEN and CDR2 SYDVKM. The V gene lost 4 bases and the J gene lost 6 bases, with 15 bases spanning the gap. The length of the CDR3 is 15 residues. CDR3 coding DNA: TGTGCCAGCAGTTCCCCTTCCGGGACACCCGGGGAGCTGTTTTTT. This codes for CASSSPSGTPGELFF. Filled out from reference TRBV28 and TRBJ2-2, the complete variable domain reads DVKVTQSSRYLVKRTGEKVFLECVQDMDHENMFWYRQDPGLGLRLIYFSYDVKMKEKGDIPEGYSVSREKKERFSLILESASTNQTSMYLCASSSPSGTPGELFFGEGSRLTVL.

V and J are TRBV3-1 (or the pseudogene TRBV3-2) and TRBJ2-7; 9 nucleotides agree with TRBD2. This CDR3 comprises 13 residues. The germline CDR1 and CDR2 sequences are LGHDT and YNNKEL (reference sequence). The V gene end was trimmed by 3 bases and the J gene end by 6 bases; junction bases not matched to a gene: 3. Written as DNA, the CDR3 is TGTGCCAGCAGCCAGGTAGCGGGAGCCGAGCAGTACTTC. Translation gives CASSQVAGAEQYF.

The genes are TRBV10-1 and TRBJ1-4; weak D call: TRBD1 (5 bases). The CDR3 extends over 19 amino acids. CDR1 WNHNN and CDR2 SYGVQD come from the germline V gene (reference sequence). V gave up 2 bases and J gave up 0 bases, with 19 bases separating them. Here the CDR3 reads CASSELGQRQQATNEKLFF. DNA of the CDR3: TGCGCCAGCAGTGAGCTGGGCCAAAGACAACAGGCAACTAATGAAAAACTGTTTTTT.

V gene TRBV28 combines with J gene TRBJ1-2; D gene unclear. CDR3 length: 11 residues. Germline CDR1 and CDR2: MDHEN and SYDVKM. V lost 7 bases, J lost 8 bases, and 11 bases lay in between. CDR3 DNA sequence: TGTGCCAGCACCTCTCGTCAGGGCTACACCTTC. Translated: CASTSRQGYTF.

The rearrangement joins TRBV18 to TRBJ1-1; 8 bases agree with TRBD1. CDR3 length: 17 amino acids. V shed 3 bases, J shed 5 bases, and the junction held 14 bases outside the gene matches. The germline CDR1 and CDR2 sequences are KGHSH and LQKENI. Here the CDR3 reads CASSPQSRRTGWTEAFF. The CDR3 coding sequence is TGTGCCAGCTCACCTCAATCACGCCGGACAGGGTGGACTGAAGCTTTCTTT.

This chain connects TRBV24-1 to TRBJ2-1; 10 nucleotides align to TRBD1. This CDR3 has 17 residues. Germline CDR1 KGHDR, CDR2 SFDVKD. With V trimmed by 4 bases and J by 8 bases, 13 bases remained unmatched. CDR3 sequence reads: CATSDTSPGQGTDEQFF. CDR3 nucleotides: TGTGCCACCAGTGACACATCTCCGGGACAGGGGACCGATGAGCAGTTCTTC.

The chain is built from TRBV6-5 and TRBJ1-5; tentatively, D is TRBD1 (5 bases). CDR1 and CDR2 (germline): MNHEY, SVGAGI. Trimming removed 7 bases from V and 4 bases from J, with 17 bases in between. This CDR3 is built from 15 residues. CDR3 residues: CASTASGAGNQPQHF. The CDR3 DNA sequence: TGTGCCAGCACCGCAAGCGGGGCGGGTAATCAGCCCCAGCATTTT.

The CDR3 nucleotides are TGTGCCAGCACCACCCAGGACAGCCTTAATGAAAAACTGTTTTTT. This translates into CASTTQDSLNEKLFF. This chain connects TRBV28 to TRBJ1-4; possible D gene TRBD1, 6 bases. The V gene lost 7 bases and the J gene lost 4 bases, with 16 bases spanning the gap. This CDR3 comprises 15 residues. Germline CDR1 MDHEN, CDR2 SYDVKM.

The chain carries TRBV7-6 and TRBJ2-7; the D gene is possibly TRBD1 (6 bases). This CDR3 is 14 amino acids long. Trimming shortened V by 5 bases and J by 1 base, and 12 bases separated the two germline ends. Germline V gene sequence: CDR1 SGHVS, CDR2 FNYEAQ. CDR3 bases: TGTGCCAGCAGCCCGAGACAGGTTTCCTACGAGCAGTACTTC. It encodes CASSPRQVSYEQYF.

This clone was observed a few times. The chain employs TRBV30 and TRBJ1-6, with 7 bases identical to TRBD1. There are 13 residues in the CDR3. V trimming: 5 bases; J trimming: 5 bases; junction bases outside the gene matches: 3. Germline CDR1 is GTSNPN and CDR2 is SVGIG (reference sequence). CDR3 sequence (DNA): TGTGCCTGGGGGGACAGAAATAATTCACCCCTCCACTTT. This sequence encodes CAWGDRNNSPLHF.

This clone was recorded once. This chain links TRBV5-1 with TRBJ2-7; the match to TRBD1 covers 7 bases. The length of the CDR3 is 14 residues. Germline V gene sequence: CDR1 SGHRS, CDR2 YFSETQ. Trimming removed 3 bases from V and 3 bases from J; junction bases left unmatched: 6. The CDR3 DNA reads as TGCGCCAGCAGCTCGGGACAGATTTTCTACGAGCAGTACTTC. Its translation is CASSSGQIFYEQYF.

V and J are TRBV6-5 and TRBJ1-1; the D gene is possibly TRBD1 (5 bases). The V gene lost 2 bases and the J gene lost 4 bases, with 17 bases spanning the gap. Looked up from germline, CDR1 is MNHEY and CDR2 is SVGAGI. The CDR3 contains 16 residues. The CDR3 region is CASSYEGTEVPTEAFF. CDR3 coding DNA: TGTGCCAGCAGTTACGAGGGGACTGAAGTACCCACTGAAGCTTTCTTT.

This rearrangement joins TRBV25-1 to TRBJ1-6; 7 nucleotides align to TRBD1. The CDR3 contains 14 residues. V shed 6 bases, J shed 7 bases, and the junction held 6 bases outside the gene matches. CDR1 is MGHDK, CDR2 SYGVNS, per germline. CDR3 sequence reads: CASSSGQTNSPLHF. DNA of the CDR3: TGTGCCAGCAGCTCGGGACAGACGAATTCACCCCTCCACTTT. Drawing the rest from reference TRBV25-1 and TRBJ1-6, the complete variable domain is EADIYQTPRYLVIGTGKKITLECSQTMGHDKMYWYQQDPGMELHLIHYSYGVNSTEKGDLSSESTVSRIRTEHFPLTLESARPSHTSQYLCASSSGQTNSPLHFGNGTRLTVT.

The rearrangement links TRBV24-1 to TRBJ2-5; no firm D call. Germline V gene lookup returns CDR1 KGHDR and CDR2 SFDVKD. Trimming removed 5 bases from V and 3 bases from J, with 3 bases in between. This CDR3 region has 11 residues. The CDR3 DNA reads TGTGCCACCAGTGTAGAAGAGACCCAGTACTTC. Amino acids: CATSVEETQYF.

Only one count was recorded for this clone. This chain uses TRBV7-2 with TRBJ1-1; 8 positions agree with TRBD1. Germline CDR1 is SGHTA and CDR2 is FQGNSA. The V gene end was trimmed by 1 base and the J gene end by 5 bases; junction bases not matched to a gene: 6. The CDR3 runs to 15 residues. Here the CDR3 reads CASSLERTGRTEAFF. In DNA form, the CDR3 reads TGTGCCAGCAGCTTAGAGCGGACAGGGAGGACTGAAGCTTTCTTT.

For the CDR3, the DNA is TGCAGCGCCCTCCCCGCGGTGCCAGCGAACACCGGGGAGCTGTTTTTT. Translation gives CSALPAVPANTGELFF. This chain joins TRBV29-1 and TRBJ2-2; D is unclear. Germline V gives CDR1 SQVTM, CDR2 ANQGSEA. Trimming shortened V by 7 bases and J by 0 bases, and 18 bases separated the two germline ends. The CDR3 sequence is 16 residues long.

The rearrangement joins TRBV5-4 to TRBJ1-2; maybe TRBD1 (6 bases). This CDR3 is 15 amino acids long. The V gene's germline CDR1 is SGHNT and CDR2 YYREEE (reference sequence). Trimming took off 0 bases at V and 4 bases at J, with 13 bases between the two ends. This CDR3 reads CASSLAGGGIYGYTF. The CDR3 coding sequence is TGTGCCAGCAGCTTGGCTGGGGGCGGAATCTATGGCTACACCTTC.

The genes are TRBV27 and TRBJ2-5; a possible D gene is TRBD2 (6 bases). Trimming pared 2 bases from V and 0 bases from J, leaving 7 bases between. This CDR3 comprises 14 residues. The germline V gene has CDR1 MNHEY and CDR2 SMNVEV (reference sequence). The CDR3 nucleotides are TGTGCCAGCAGTTTAGGGGGGTACCAAGAGACCCAGTACTTC. Encoded protein: CASSLGGYQETQYF.